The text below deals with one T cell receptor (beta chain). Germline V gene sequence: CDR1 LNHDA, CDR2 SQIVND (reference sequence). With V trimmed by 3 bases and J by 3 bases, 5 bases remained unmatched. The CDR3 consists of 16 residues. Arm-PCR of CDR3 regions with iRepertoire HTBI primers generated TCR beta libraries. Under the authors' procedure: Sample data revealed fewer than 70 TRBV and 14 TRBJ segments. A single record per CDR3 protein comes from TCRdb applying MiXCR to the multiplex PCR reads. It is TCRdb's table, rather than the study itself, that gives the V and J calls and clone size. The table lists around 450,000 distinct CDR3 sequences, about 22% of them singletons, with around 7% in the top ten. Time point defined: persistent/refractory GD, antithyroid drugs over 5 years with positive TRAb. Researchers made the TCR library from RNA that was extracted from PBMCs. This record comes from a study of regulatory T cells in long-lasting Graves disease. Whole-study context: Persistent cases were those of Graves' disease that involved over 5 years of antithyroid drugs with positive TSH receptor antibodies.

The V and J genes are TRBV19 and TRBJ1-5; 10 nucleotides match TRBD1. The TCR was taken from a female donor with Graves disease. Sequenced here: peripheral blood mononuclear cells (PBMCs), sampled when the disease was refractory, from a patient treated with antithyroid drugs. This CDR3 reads CASSITGTGVNQPQHF. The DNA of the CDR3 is TGTGCCAGTAGTATCACCGGGACAGGGGTCAATCAGCCCCAGCATTTT.